This T cell receptor beta chain came from a study of blood T cell repertoires in COVID-19. For the study at large: Material from acute and convalescent COVID-19 was sourced from the United States, Italy and Spain.

The table came from immunoSEQ multiplex PCR; TCRdb's copy has only in-frame clones and leaves some out. The data show some 320,000 clones, 85% seen once. The TCR comes from a woman in her twenties or thirties who had been exposed to COVID-19. The sequencing sample was made of PBMCs or T cells enriched from blood (not recorded which).

This chain's CDR3 is CASSGSGLAYEQYF. The CDR3 DNA reads as TGTGCCAGCAGTGGATCGGGACTAGCCTACGAGCAGTACTTC. The chain carries TRBV25-1 and TRBJ2-7; TRBD2 agrees at 8 bases. CDR3 length: 14 amino acids. After removal of 4 bases from V and 2 bases from J, the junction contained 4 bases not matched to a gene. Germline CDR1 is MGHDK and CDR2 is SYGVNS.